The rows below give T cell receptor beta chains drawn from one sample of a study of T-cell reconstitution after alpha-beta-depleted transplantation in children. TCRdb reprocessed the PCR reads with MiXCR, giving one entry per CDR3 protein. This table holds approximately 980,000 distinct CDR3 sequences, about 31% found once. Sequences were derived from PBMCs, mostly from graft donor cells, sampled 360 days after TCRalphabeta/CD19-depleted stem cell transplant. Source of these receptors: a boy under two years old who had a stem cell transplant for SCID, so the T cells may come from the graft donor. The CDR3 runs from the conserved cysteine through the conserved F or W. The D gene is left open where the match is weak. A row's size may be missing; if present it is once, few, many or a size class.

>15|TRBV6-5|TRBD2|few|TRBJ2-1
TGTGCCAGCAGTTATAGACTAGCGGCTAACAATGAGCAGTTCTTC
CASSYRLAANNEQFF
>16|TRBV12-3/TRBV12-4|TRBD2|.|TRBJ2-3
TGTGCCAGCAGTTTTGGTAGCGGGGGGGTTTCAGATACGCAGTATTTT
CASSFGSGGVSDTQYF
>11|TRBV5-6|.|few|TRBJ1-1
TGTGCCAGCAGCTTGCCCCCTGAAGCTTTCTTT
CASSLPPEAFF
>15|TRBV20-1|TRBD2|once|TRBJ2-5
TGCAGTGCTGGGGGACTAGCGGACGTCCAAGAGACCCAGTACTTC
CSAGGLADVQETQYF
>14|TRBV4-2|TRBD2|.|TRBJ2-5
TGTGCCAGCAGCGGCGGGGGTGAGGGGGAGACCCAGTACTTC
CASSGGGEGETQYF
>13|TRBV12-3/TRBV12-4|.|few|TRBJ1-5
TGTGCCAGCAGTTTTTCCGGGTCGGCGGCCCAGCATTTT
CASSFSGSAAQHF
>13|TRBV20-1|.|.|TRBJ2-3
TGCAGTGCTACCAAGGATAGCACAGATACGCAGTATTTT
CSATKDSTDTQYF
>16|TRBV6-2/TRBV6-3|.|.|TRBJ1-1
TGTGCCAGCAGTTACACTTTTGGGGGGGCGCATACTGAAGCTTTCTTT
CASSYTFGGAHTEAFF
>16|TRBV24-1|TRBD1|many|TRBJ2-1
TGTGCCACCAGTGATCCTCAAAGGACAGGGGACAATGAGCAGTTCTTC
CATSDPQRTGDNEQFF
>15|TRBV20-1|TRBD2|few|TRBJ2-7
TGCAGTGCTAGAGAAGACGGACTAGCGGGGAGCGAGCAGTACTTC
CSAREDGLAGSEQYF
>17|TRBV3-1|.|.|TRBJ2-3
TGTGCCAGCAGCCAAGAGGAAGGGGCTTACGGCACAGATACGCAGTATTTT
CASSQEEGAYGTDTQYF
>14|TRBV12-3/TRBV12-4|TRBD1|.|TRBJ1-4
TGTGCCAGCACCCTGGGACAGGGGGATGAAAAACTGTTTTTT
CASTLGQGDEKLFF
>14|TRBV28|.|few|TRBJ1-1
TGTGCCAGCAGTTTAGGGGGGGGGACGACTGAAGCTTTCTTT
CASSLGGGTTEAFF
>16|TRBV5-1|TRBD1|few|TRBJ2-3
TGCGCCAGCAGCATTACAGGGGGCGCCGGCACAGATACGCAGTATTTT
CASSITGGAGTDTQYF
>14|TRBV20-1|.|few|TRBJ2-3
TGCAGTGCTATGGACCGGAGCCTGGAAGATACGCAGTATTTT
CSAMDRSLEDTQYF
>16|TRBV11-2|.|few|TRBJ2-4
TGTGCCAGCAGCGGCACCTGGACTGCTCCTTGGAACATTCAGTACTTC
CASSGTWTAPWNIQYF
>17|TRBV6-2/TRBV6-3|.|few|TRBJ1-2
TGTGCCAGCAGTTCCGGGGGACTGTTCAAGACTAACTATGGCTACACCTTC
CASSSGGLFKTNYGYTF
>15|TRBV19|TRBD2|.|TRBJ2-7
TGTGCCAGTAGTGATCCCTTAGCGGGGCCCTACGAGCAGTACTTC
CASSDPLAGPYEQYF
>12|TRBV2|.|.|TRBJ2-7
TGTGCCAGCAGTGAACAGATCTACGAGCAGTACTTC
CASSEQIYEQYF
>15|TRBV5-5|TRBD2|.|TRBJ2-7
TGTGCCAGCAGCCTCGTGCTAGCGGGTTCCTACGAGCAGTACTTC
CASSLVLAGSYEQYF
>18|TRBV12-3/TRBV12-4|TRBD2|.|TRBJ2-3
TGTGCCAGCAGTGTGGGACTAGCGGGGGGGAGAAGCACAGATACGCAGTATTTT
CASSVGLAGGRSTDTQYF
>16|TRBV19|.|.|TRBJ2-2
TGTGCCAGTAGTATGAGAACAATTTCGAACACCGGGGAGCTGTTTTTT
CASSMRTISNTGELFF
>13|TRBV10-3|.|.|TRBJ2-3
TGTGCCATCAGTTCGCAGATCACAGATACGCAGTATTTT
CAISSQITDTQYF
>13|TRBV18|.|.|TRBJ1-1
TGTGCCAGCTCACAGGGGAGAGACACTGAAGCTTTCTTT
CASSQGRDTEAFF
>17|TRBV5-6|TRBD1|many|TRBJ2-2
TGTGCCAGCAGCCCGTCCCTATACAGGGGGCACACCGGGGAGCTGTTTTTT
CASSPSLYRGHTGELFF
>15|TRBV12-3/TRBV12-4|TRBD1|few|TRBJ2-5
TGTGCCAGCAGTTTAGGACAGGGGCGGGGAGAGACCCAGTACTTC
CASSLGQGRGETQYF
>14|TRBV4-2|.|.|TRBJ2-3
TGTGCCAGCAGCCAAACCCCAGGACTAGATACGCAGTATTTT
CASSQTPGLDTQYF
>11|TRBV24-1|.|.|TRBJ2-7
TGTGCCACGAACCCGCAATACGAGCAGTACTTC
CATNPQYEQYF
>11|TRBV6-5|.|.|TRBJ2-1
TGTGCCAGCAGCCGTGAGGATGAGCAGTTCTTC
CASSREDEQFF
>13|TRBV30|.|once|TRBJ1-5
TGTGCCTGGAGTGTACAGCGCGGTCAGCCCCAGCATTTT
CAWSVQRGQPQHF
>12|TRBV7-2|.|few|TRBJ2-7
TGTGCCAGCAGCTTTATGAGTTACGAGCAGTACTTC
CASSFMSYEQYF
>14|TRBV6-1|.|.|TRBJ1-6
TGTGCCAGCAACTTAAGGGGGGATAATTCACCCCTCCACTTT
CASNLRGDNSPLHF
>12|TRBV5-1|.|few|TRBJ1-1
TGCGCCAGCAGCTTCCCGGGGCCTGAAGCTTTCTTT
CASSFPGPEAFF
>15|TRBV7-2|.|few|TRBJ1-2
TGTGCCAGCAGCTTAGGGACAGACCCTAGGTATGGCTACACCTTC
CASSLGTDPRYGYTF
>15|TRBV4-3|.|.|TRBJ1-4
TGCGCCAGCAGCCAAGCTGTAGCAACTAATGAAAAACTGTTTTTT
CASSQAVATNEKLFF
>16|TRBV4-3|TRBD2|.|TRBJ2-1
TGCGCCAGCAGCCAGGTGTGGGGGGGCTCCTACAATGAGCAGTTCTTC
CASSQVWGGSYNEQFF
>16|TRBV5-1|.|few|TRBJ2-1
TGCGCCAGCAGCTTGGGGCTAGCAAGGCCCTACAATGAGCAGTTCTTC
CASSLGLARPYNEQFF